The entry below gives a single TCR beta chain sequence along with its context. The trim removed 3 bases at V and 8 bases at J, leaving 7 bases unmatched. Per germline, CDR1 SQVTM and CDR2 ANQGSEA. The CDR3 runs to 13 residues. Healthy bone marrow donors made up the cohort. Though probably carrying unrecorded immune exposures, donors were nominally healthy at sampling. PCR primers comprised 60 Vbeta and 13 Jbeta primers. Only in-frame clones appear in the TCRdb table, and some are missing; sequencing was by immunoSEQ multiplex PCR. Of about 140,000 clones in the sample, 76% are singletons; the top ten hold 3.9%. The entry originates in a study of cytomegalovirus exposure and HLA in healthy donors.

The material sequenced was PBMCs. The chain is built from TRBV29-1 and TRBJ2-4, with 7 positions matching TRBD1. The source is a man younger than 30 in good health and CMV-seronegative. In DNA, the CDR3 is TGCAGCGTTGAGGGACAGACGCCTGACATTCAGTACTTC. Translated, it gives CSVEGQTPDIQYF.